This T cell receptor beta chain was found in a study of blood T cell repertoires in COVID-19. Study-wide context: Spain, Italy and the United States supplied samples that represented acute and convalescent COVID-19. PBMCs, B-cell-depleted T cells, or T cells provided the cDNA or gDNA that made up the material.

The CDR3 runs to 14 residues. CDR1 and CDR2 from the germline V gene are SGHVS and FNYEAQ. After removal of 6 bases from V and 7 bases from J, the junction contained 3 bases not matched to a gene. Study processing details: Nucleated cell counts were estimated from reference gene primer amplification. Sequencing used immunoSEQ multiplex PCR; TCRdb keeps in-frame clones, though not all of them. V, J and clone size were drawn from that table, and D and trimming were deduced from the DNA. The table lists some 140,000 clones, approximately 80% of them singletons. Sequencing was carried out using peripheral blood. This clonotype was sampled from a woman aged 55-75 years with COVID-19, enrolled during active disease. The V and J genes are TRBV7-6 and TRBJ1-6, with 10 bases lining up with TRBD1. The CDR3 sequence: CASRQGQGNSPLHF. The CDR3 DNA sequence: TGTGCCAGCAGACAGGGACAGGGGAATTCACCCCTCCACTTT.